The sequence of this T cell receptor (beta chain) was determined in a study of Ad26.COV2.S vaccination and SARS-CoV-2 variants. Study in general: The donor was enrolled in the Ad26.COV2.S arm of the COV1001 trial. Ad26.COV2.S, an intramuscular injection, was given once or twice 56 days apart.

The CDR3 consists of 15 residues. V lost 1 base to trimming and J lost 1 base, with 10 bases between them. Germline lookup yields CDR1 SGHTA and CDR2 FQGNSA. Repertoires were generated with immunoSEQ multiplex PCR, while TCRdb's copy carries only in-frame clones and drops some. This sample has around 450,000 clones, with 90% found just once. As regards this clone: The target antigen is unknown.

Overall study findings and caveats: Considerable breadth of spike-specific CD8+ and CD4+ T cell responses has reportedly been documented following vaccination. Analyses that measured TCR breadth and depth may have underestimated total T cell responses.

The treatment here: some 20 received Ad26.COV2.S at low or high dose, single or two shots; several received placebo; per-sample allocation not given. Specimens were obtained on day 63 following the first vaccine or placebo injection. The chain recombines TRBV7-2 with TRBJ2-5; weak D call: TRBD1 (6 bases). The source is a person aged 18 to 59 who received the Ad26.COV2.S COVID-19 vaccine or a placebo. The sequences come from peripheral blood, collected in a trial of Ad26.COV2.S vaccine versus placebo. CDR3 in amino acids: CASSLDGGIQETQYF. Written as DNA, the CDR3 is TGTGCCAGCAGCTTAGATGGGGGCATCCAAGAGACCCAGTACTTC.